A single sample is the source of the 29 T cell receptor beta chains below, sequenced in a study of shared clonotypes between healthy human individuals. TCRdb's copy holds only in-frame clones and misses some; the assay was immunoSEQ multiplex PCR. This sample has fewer than 500,000 clones, with roughly 79% found just once. Specimen: PBMCs. These receptors were collected from a woman aged 40 to 50 in good health. Some clones in this sample may be carry-over from other donors' samples.

About this clone itself: Sequence at one end of the junction differs from germline and may be a read error. This chain links TRBV6-6 with TRBJ1-1; 8 bases agree with TRBD1. The CDR3 runs to 14 residues. Looked up from germline, CDR1 is MNHNY and CDR2 is SVGAGI (reference sequence). The CDR3 bases are TGTGCCATCAGTGAGACAACAGGGGGCACTGAAGCTTTCTTT. Residues: CAISETTGGTEAFF.

J is TRBJ1-2 and V is TRBV27, with TRBD1 matching 9 bases. V lost 2 bases, J lost 8 bases, and 12 bases stayed unmatched. Germline CDR1 reads MNHEY; CDR2 reads SMNVEV (reference sequence). CDR3 length equals 16 residues. CDR3 residues: CASSLPAAQGAGGYTF. CDR3 nucleotide sequence: TGTGCCAGCAGTTTACCGGCCGCACAGGGGGCGGGAGGCTACACCTTC.

The gene calls are TRBV7-2 and TRBJ2-2; TRBD2 matches 10 bases. The germline gives CDR1 SGHTA, CDR2 FQGNSA. V shed 0 bases, J shed 4 bases, and the junction held 5 bases outside the gene matches. The CDR3 contains 17 residues. The CDR3 DNA reads TGTGCCAGCAGCTTAGCGCTCACTAGCGGGATCACCGGGGAGCTGTTTTTT. Translating gives CASSLALTSGITGELFF.

The chain joins TRBV21-1 to TRBJ2-5. TRBV21-1 is termed a pseudogene. This CDR3 spans 15 amino acids. CDR3 residues: CASSKGPPGPETQYF. DNA of the CDR3: TGTGCCAGCAGCAAAGGACCCCCGGGCCCGGAGACCCAGTACTTC.

The CDR3 loop is CASSNPGTGESYEQYF. In nucleotides, the CDR3 is TGTGCCAGTAGTAACCCCGGGACAGGGGAATCCTACGAGCAGTACTTC. This rearrangement joins TRBV19 to TRBJ2-7; 10 bases line up with TRBD1. The J segment lost 1 base and the V segment lost 4 bases, leaving 7 bases of the junction unmatched. CDR1 LNHDA and CDR2 SQIVND come from the germline V gene (reference sequence). The CDR3 covers 16 residues.

The chain is built from TRBV27 and TRBJ2-7; no clear D. The CDR3 runs to 14 residues. V lost 1 base and J lost 2, with 9 bases in between. Germline assignment: CDR1 MNHEY and CDR2 SMNVEV (reference sequence). The CDR3 DNA reads TGTGCCAGCAGTTTATACCCTGGGGCCTACGAGCAGTACTTC. Translated, it gives CASSLYPGAYEQYF.

This clone was observed at least ten times. This rearrangement joins TRBV30 to TRBJ1-1; no clear D. Trimming left V 2 bases short and J 1 base short, with 5 bases between. Germline-derived CDR1 and CDR2 are GTSNPN and SVGIG (reference sequence). The CDR3 is 12 residues long. The CDR3 loop reads CAWSFRNTEAFF. The CDR3 nucleotides are TGTGCCTGGAGTTTCAGGAACACTGAAGCTTTCTTT.

This rearrangement joins TRBV5-1 to TRBJ1-2; D is unclear. The V end was cut by 1 base, the J end by 0 bases, with 10 bases between. Germline V gene lookup returns CDR1 SGHRS and CDR2 YFSETQ. CDR3 size: 15 residues. The CDR3: CASSLYSLTNYGYTF. The CDR3 DNA sequence: TGCGCCAGCAGCTTGTACAGTCTGACTAACTATGGCTACACCTTC.

Only a few counts were recorded for this clone. This chain links TRBV7-8 with TRBJ1-5; D remains unclear. This CDR3 spans 14 amino acids. Germline V gene lookup returns CDR1 SGHVS and CDR2 FQNEAQ. V lost 2 bases and J 2 bases, leaving 7 bases between the germline ends. The CDR3 bases are TGTGCCAGCAGCTTATCGAATGGCAATCAGCCCCAGCATTTT. Protein: CASSLSNGNQPQHF.

V usage is TRBV6-4 and J usage is TRBJ2-1; TRBD2 might be the D (5 bases). Germline assignment: CDR1 MRHNA and CDR2 SNTAGT. Trimming took off 4 bases at V and 7 bases at J, with 17 bases between the two ends. The CDR3 extends over 15 amino acids. The CDR3 loop is CASSVEGPTGNEQFF. The CDR3 nucleotides are TGTGCCAGCAGTGTAGAGGGCCCAACGGGGAATGAGCAGTTCTTC.

The gene calls are TRBV19 and TRBJ2-5, with D perhaps matching TRBD1 or TRBD2 (5 bases each). V lost 5 bases and J lost 0, with 7 bases in between. The CDR3 has 13 residues. CDR1 and CDR2 from the germline V gene are LNHDA and SQIVND (reference sequence). The DNA for the CDR3 is TGTGCCAGTAGTGGGGGACACCAAGAGACCCAGTACTTC. This gives the protein CASSGGHQETQYF.

This clone was picked up a small number of times. The rearrangement links TRBV2 to TRBJ2-1; 8 positions match TRBD1. CDR3 size: 11 residues. Losses at the gene ends were 11 bases for V and 3 bases for J; bases not matched to a gene: 0. Per the germline V gene, CDR1 is SNHLY and CDR2 is FYNNEI. Here the CDR3 DNA reads TGTGCCGACAGGGGCTACAATGAGCAGTTCTTC. The encoded protein is CADRGYNEQFF.

The CDR3 here is CASSLVDSDLGSAIYF. Written as DNA, the CDR3 is TGTGCCAGCAGCTTAGTTGACAGCGACCTTGGGTCGGCCATATATTTT. The J gene is TRBJ1-3, the V gene TRBV11-2, with D tentatively TRBD1 (5 bases). V shed 1 base and J shed 11 bases, with 21 bases lying between them. The CDR3 has 16 residues. In germline, CDR1 is SGHAT, CDR2 FQNNGV.

Points on this clone: The same CDR3 arises from other DNA sequences in this sample as well. This sequence joins TRBV2 and TRBJ2-2; D is undetermined. The germline V and J ends were trimmed by 9 bases and 6 bases, with 8 bases remaining between them. The V gene's germline CDR1 is SNHLY and CDR2 FYNNEI. This CDR3 has 11 amino acids. The CDR3, as DNA: TGTGCCAGTTCAGGTTCCGGGGAGCTGTTTTTT. Amino acid sequence: CASSGSGELFF.

In its sample, this clone was seen a few times. The CDR3 coding sequence is TGTGCCAGCAGCTTGGAAGTGATGCGGGGTTCGAACACCGGGGAGCTGTTTTTT. It encodes CASSLEVMRGSNTGELFF. The chain is built from TRBV5-4 and TRBJ2-2; possible D gene TRBD2, 6 bases. CDR1 SGHNT and CDR2 YYREEE come from the germline V gene (reference sequence). CDR3 size: 18 residues. V lost 0 bases, J lost 0 bases, and 15 bases lay in between.

This clone was counted once. J is TRBJ2-1 and V is TRBV5-1; TRBD1 agrees at 7 bases. Germline-derived CDR1 and CDR2 are SGHRS and YFSETQ. CDR3 length: 15 residues. After removal of 2 bases from V and 3 bases from J, the junction contained 5 bases not matched to a gene. CDR3 residues: CASSFGQEIYNEQFF. The CDR3 region has the DNA TGCGCCAGCAGCTTCGGACAGGAGATCTACAATGAGCAGTTCTTC.

This chain uses TRBV7-9 with TRBJ2-7, with 12 nucleotides matching TRBD1. This CDR3 comprises 15 residues. Germline CDR1 SEHNR, CDR2 FQNEAQ (reference sequence). The V and J ends lost 5 bases and 4 bases, in that order; junction bases with no gene match: 6. The CDR3 DNA reads as TGTGCCAGCAGCCGACCGGGACAGGGGGCATACGAGCAGTACTTC. This translates into CASSRPGQGAYEQYF.

The J gene is TRBJ1-1, the V gene TRBV20-1; D gene ambiguous. Trimming took off 7 bases at V and 3 bases at J, with 9 bases between the two ends. CDR1 DFQATT and CDR2 SNEGSKA come from the germline V gene (reference sequence). This CDR3 comprises 11 residues. CDR3 bases: TGCAGTGGACTGTGGGACACTGAAGCTTTCTTT. Encoded protein: CSGLWDTEAFF.

The CDR3 reads CASSRGQGVTNEKLFF. The CDR3 DNA sequence: TGCGCCAGCAGTCGCGGACAGGGAGTAACTAATGAAAAACTGTTTTTT. This sequence joins TRBV5-1 and TRBJ1-4; TRBD1 matches at 8 bases. Germline CDR1 is SGHRS and CDR2 is YFSETQ. Trimming at V came to 5 bases and at J to 1 base, leaving 7 bases not matched to a gene. CDR3 length: 16 residues.

CDR3 loop: CASSTDTRGGSYEQYF. In DNA form, the CDR3 reads TGTGCCAGCAGCACCGACACCCGGGGGGGGTCCTACGAGCAGTACTTC. The chain is built from TRBV11-2 and TRBJ2-7; TRBD2 matches 8 bases. With V trimmed by 5 bases and J by 1 base, 10 bases remained unmatched. The CDR3 has 16 amino acids. Germline V gene lookup returns CDR1 SGHAT and CDR2 FQNNGV.

The chain uses TRBV7-2 and TRBJ1-1, with a weak D call TRBD1 (6 bases). Germline V gene sequence: CDR1 SGHTA, CDR2 FQGNSA. The length of the CDR3 is 13 residues. The V gene lost 5 bases and the J gene lost 6 bases, with 13 bases spanning the gap. The CDR3 reads CASSAQGRAEAFF. In nucleotides, the CDR3 is TGTGCCAGCAGCGCCCAGGGGAGGGCTGAAGCTTTCTTT.

This clone was observed many times. The chain joins TRBV2 to TRBJ2-1, with D possibly being TRBD1 (6 bases). CDR3 length: 14 amino acids. With 5 bases removed from V and 4 bases from J, the gap between germline ends came to 12 bases. The V gene's germline CDR1 is SNHLY and CDR2 FYNNEI. The CDR3 region has the DNA TGTGCCAGCAGTATGGAACAGGGTTACAATGAGCAGTTCTTC. Translated: CASSMEQGYNEQFF.

This clone has a count of ten or more. The V gene is TRBV7-9, the J gene TRBJ2-7; either TRBD1 or TRBD2 may supply D (5 bases each). CDR3 length: 15 residues. Trimming took off 1 base at V and 4 bases at J, with 14 bases between the two ends. Germline lookup yields CDR1 SEHNR and CDR2 FQNEAQ (reference sequence). This CDR3 reads CASSLVRAGTYEQYF. DNA of the CDR3: TGTGCCAGCAGCTTAGTTCGGGCAGGGACGTACGAGCAGTACTTC.

The rearrangement uses TRBV30 and TRBJ2-3; perhaps TRBD2 as D (5 bases). Trimming took 0 bases from V and 10 from J, leaving 11 bases between them. This CDR3 contains 12 residues. Germline V gene sequence: CDR1 GTSNPN, CDR2 SVGIG (reference sequence). The CDR3 loop is CAWSVSGNAQYF. The CDR3 DNA sequence: TGTGCCTGGAGTGTATCGGGGAATGCGCAGTATTTT. Based on the CDR3 plus reference TRBV30 and TRBJ2-3, the full variable domain is SQTIHQWPATLVQPVGSPLSLECTVEGTSNPNLYWYRQAAGRGLQLLFYSVGIGQISSEVPQNLSASRPQDRQFILSSKKLLLSDSGFYLCAWSVSGNAQYFGPGTRLTVL.

This chain connects TRBV28 to TRBJ2-5; 8 bases line up with TRBD1. There are 14 residues in the CDR3. V dropped 5 bases and J dropped 7; count of bases not matched to a gene: 9. Germline values: CDR1 MDHEN, CDR2 SYDVKM. The CDR3 here is CASSHGQGRLTQYF. CDR3 DNA sequence: TGTGCCAGCAGTCACGGACAGGGTCGGTTGACCCAGTACTTC.

CDR3 sequence reads: CSVATDSYNEQFF. The CDR3 DNA follows: TGCAGCGTTGCAACAGACTCCTACAATGAGCAGTTCTTC. The chain uses TRBV29-1 and TRBJ2-1; D is unclear. In germline, CDR1 is SQVTM, CDR2 ANQGSEA. The CDR3 contains 13 residues. Trimming shortened V by 4 bases and J by 0 bases, and 7 bases separated the two germline ends.

This clone has only one observation. The V call is TRBV6-1, the J call TRBJ2-5, with 12 bases matching TRBD1. The germline V gene encodes CDR1 MNHNS and CDR2 SASEGT. The CDR3 is made up of 14 amino acids. V dropped 8 bases and J dropped 4; count of bases not matched to a gene: 5. This CDR3 reads CASGGDRGLETQYF. CDR3 DNA sequence: TGTGCCAGCGGGGGGGACAGGGGGCTAGAGACCCAGTACTTC.

This chain joins TRBV9 and TRBJ2-1; 8 bases agree with TRBD2. Germline CDR1 is SGDLS and CDR2 is YYNGEE. J was trimmed by 8 bases and V by 1 base; bases with no gene match: 8. The CDR3 spans 15 residues. The CDR3 DNA is TGTGCCAGCAGCGTAACTAGCGGTCCCTCGGATGAGCAGTTCTTC. This translates into CASSVTSGPSDEQFF.

CDR3 protein: CASSSPRASGTSDTQYF. In nucleotides, the CDR3 is TGTGCCAGCAGCTCGCCCCGGGCTAGCGGGACCTCCGATACGCAGTATTTT. The chain recombines TRBV5-4 with TRBJ2-3, with 9 bases aligning to TRBD2. This CDR3 is 17 amino acids long. J was trimmed by 6 bases and V by 3 bases; bases with no gene match: 14. CDR1 SGHNT and CDR2 YYREEE come from the germline V gene (reference sequence).